Shown below are 6 T cell receptor beta chains from a single sample sequenced in a study of T cell repertoires in cytomegalovirus infection. TCRdb reanalysed the reads using MiXCR and keeps one entry per CDR3 protein. The table lists under 850,000 distinct CDR3 sequences, under 40% of them singletons, with 2.5% to 3.5% in the top ten. The sample comprised PBMCs. The receptors here all came from a human donor in good health (CMV status not recorded). Some clones in this sample may be carry-over from other donors' samples.

This clonotype was seen a few times. The chain is built from TRBV2 and TRBJ2-2; 10 bases are shared with TRBD2. Unmatched junction bases numbered 5, after V lost 4 bases and J lost 6 bases. Germline lookup yields CDR1 SNHLY and CDR2 FYNNEI. The CDR3 is made up of 15 amino acids. Here the CDR3 DNA reads TGTGCCAGCAGTGTCACTAGCGGGACCTCCGGGGAGCTGTTTTTT. Its protein product is CASSVTSGTSGELFF.

In its sample, this clonotype was seen a few times. The V gene is TRBV28, the J gene TRBJ2-7, with no clear D. The CDR3 is 17 residues long. CDR1 MDHEN and CDR2 SYDVKM come from the germline V gene. Trimming took 5 bases from V and 6 from J, leaving 26 bases between them. CDR3 sequence reads: CASSPPFRVYRFAEQYF. The CDR3 bases are TGTGCCAGCAGTCCCCCCTTTAGGGTTTATCGGTTCGCCGAGCAGTACTTC.

The chain has TRBV16 and TRBJ1-1; D remains ambiguous. The CDR3 is 16 residues long. Trimming cost V 0 bases and J 6 bases, with 17 bases left between them. Germline loops: CDR1 KGHSY, CDR2 FQNENV. The chain's CDR3 is CASSQSRSRSSSEAFF. In nucleotides, the CDR3 is TGTGCCAGCAGCCAATCTAGGTCCCGGTCTAGCTCTGAAGCTTTCTTT.

V gene TRBV28 combines with J gene TRBJ2-6, with 7 bases lining up with TRBD2. V was pared by 6 bases and J by 0 bases, with 8 bases of the junction left unmatched. The germline CDR1 and CDR2 sequences are MDHEN and SYDVKM. This CDR3 spans 17 amino acids. The DNA for the CDR3 is TGTGCCAGCAGAGATCCTGGGGGGGGCTCTGGGGCCAACGTCCTGACTTTC. Translated, it gives CASRDPGGGSGANVLTF.

This chain links TRBV20-1 with TRBJ1-1; D not certain. Germline loops: CDR1 DFQATT, CDR2 SNEGSKA (reference sequence). V lost 3 bases and J lost 2, with 16 bases in between. This CDR3 is built from 15 residues. In DNA form, the CDR3 reads TGCAGTGCTAGCGATGTTTACGGCCTAAACACTGAAGCTTTCTTT. This translates into CSASDVYGLNTEAFF.

V gene TRBV28 combines with J gene TRBJ1-2; D call uncertain. Trimming removed 8 bases at V and 2 bases at J, with 9 bases between. Germline loops: CDR1 MDHEN, CDR2 SYDVKM. This CDR3 contains 12 residues. DNA of the CDR3: TGTGCCAGCGGGGATGAGAACTATGGCTACACCTTC. As protein: CASGDENYGYTF.